This T cell receptor (beta chain) was retrieved from a study of blood T cell repertoires in COVID-19. Clones were sequenced by immunoSEQ multiplex PCR, and TCRdb holds only the in-frame ones, with some missing. The sample consists of 250,000 or so clones, about four fifths of them appearing once. This CDR3 region has 16 residues. Trimming removed 4 bases from V and 7 bases from J, with 19 bases in between. From germline, CDR1 is LGHNA and CDR2 YNFKEQ. The sequencing sample was made of PBMCs or T cells enriched from blood (not recorded which). The clonotype comes from a middle-aged woman who had been exposed to COVID-19. J is TRBJ1-4 and V is TRBV4-2; tentatively, D is TRBD1 (6 bases). For the CDR3, the DNA is TGTGCCAGCAGCCGATTTCGGGGGGCGGTTCGTGAAAAACTGTTTTTT. It specifies CASSRFRGAVREKLFF.